These T cell receptor beta chains were read from a single sample in a study of CD8+CD57+ T cells in acquired aplastic anemia. TCRdb ran MiXCR on the reads and lists one entry per CDR3 protein. The sample includes fewer than 200,000 distinct CDR3 sequences, approximately 40% of them seen just once. Specimen: sorted CD4+, CD8+, or CD8+CD57+ T cells (not recorded which) from PBMCs. Receptors originate from a human donor in good health. Both conserved end residues are part of each CDR3. The D gene is left open where the match is weak. Expanded clones get a size class; other rows say once, few or many, or leave the size out.

abundance,v_gene,d_gene,j_gene,CDR3nt,CDR3aa
many,TRBV15,-,TRBJ2-5,TGTGCCACCAGCAGAGGGACCGGGTTGGAGACCCAGTACTTC,CATSRGTGLETQYF
-,TRBV12-5,-,TRBJ1-3,TGTGCTAGTGGTTTGACAGACTCTGGAAACACCATATATTTT,CASGLTDSGNTIYF
-,TRBV24-1,-,TRBJ2-2,TGTGCCACCAGTGATTTAGGCAGGGAAGGGCTGTTTTTT,CATSDLGREGLFF
-,TRBV29-1,-,TRBJ2-6,TGCAGCGTTGTCGGAACAGGTTTCTCTGGGGCCAACGTCCTGACTTTC,CSVVGTGFSGANVLTF
many,TRBV5-1,TRBD1,TRBJ2-1,TGCGCCAGCAGCCCTTACCCGGGACAGGGAAAAAATGAGCAGTTCTTC,CASSPYPGQGKNEQFF
many,TRBV7-2,-,TRBJ2-1,TGTGCCAGCAGCCTACCGATATACAGCAATGAGCAGTTCTTC,CASSLPIYSNEQFF
-,TRBV7-9,-,TRBJ1-6,TGTGCCAGCAGCTTAGCGCGGGGTGACTCACCCCTCCACTTT,CASSLARGDSPLHF
few,TRBV2,-,TRBJ1-2,TGTGCCAGCAGTGAAGGGCAGGGGAGCTATGGCTACACCTTC,CASSEGQGSYGYTF
few,TRBV6-1,TRBD1,TRBJ2-1,TGTGCCAGCATGGCCGGGACAGGGTTAAAGTTCTTC,CASMAGTGLKFF
many,TRBV29-1,-,TRBJ1-1,TGCAGCGTCCTCTCGGGACGAGGAACTGAAGCTTTCTTT,CSVLSGRGTEAFF
many,TRBV2,-,TRBJ1-2,TGTGCCAGCAAGAAAACGGGGAGCTATGGCTACACCTTC,CASKKTGSYGYTF
-,TRBV5-8,-,TRBJ2-3,TGTGCCAGCAGCTTCTTGGCAGATACGCAGTATTTT,CASSFLADTQYF
-,TRBV28,-,TRBJ2-7,TGTGCCAGCAGTTTATTGGGGACGCCGTCCTACGAGCAGTACTTC,CASSLLGTPSYEQYF
-,TRBV7-4,TRBD1,TRBJ2-7,TGTGCCAGCAGCTGTCCACCGGGACAGGACTGCGAGCGGTACTTC,CASSCPPGQDCERYF
-,TRBV20-1,-,TRBJ2-2,TGCAGTGCTAGACCCAGGGACACCGGGGAGCTGTTTTTT,CSARPRDTGELFF
-,TRBV4-2,-,TRBJ1-2,TGTGCCAGCAGCCAAGATCGTGCGACTCGGGGCTACACCTTC,CASSQDRATRGYTF
-,TRBV24-1,-,TRBJ2-5,TGTGCCACCAGTGCGGACGGTTTCCAAGAGACCCAGTACTTC,CATSADGFQETQYF
many,TRBV6-1,TRBD2,TRBJ2-1,TGTGCCAGCAGTGTGCAAGCGGGAGTCGGGAATGAGCAGTTCTTC,CASSVQAGVGNEQFF
many,TRBV7-3,-,TRBJ1-2,TGTGCCAGTGGGGACTCCCCCGCGGGCTACACCTTC,CASGDSPAGYTF
-,TRBV10-3,TRBD1,TRBJ2-5,TGTGCCATCAGTGAGGCGGACAGGGGAGAGACCCAGTACTTC,CAISEADRGETQYF
-,TRBV20-1,TRBD1,TRBJ1-2,TGCAGTGCTAGTGACAGGGGACCAAACTATGGCTACACCTTC,CSASDRGPNYGYTF
-,TRBV5-5,TRBD1,TRBJ1-2,TGTGCCAGCAGCTTGGAAGGGGGCAAGGGCGGCTACACCTTC,CASSLEGGKGGYTF
many,TRBV6-1,TRBD1,TRBJ1-2,TGTGCCAGCAATACTAGGACAGGGACTAACTATGGCTACACCTTC,CASNTRTGTNYGYTF
many,TRBV12-3/TRBV12-4,-,TRBJ2-7,TGTGCCAGCAGTTTTAGGCAGTCTGGGTCTTACGAGCAGTACTTC,CASSFRQSGSYEQYF
many,TRBV2,-,TRBJ2-3,TGTGCCAGCACGTTGTCACTAGTTGGCACAGATACGCAGTATTTT,CASTLSLVGTDTQYF
many,TRBV10-3,-,TRBJ2-7,TGTGCCGCAGCGTTGGCGGTAGAGTACGAGCAGTACTTC,CAAALAVEYEQYF
-,TRBV5-1,TRBD2,TRBJ2-4,TGCGCCAGCAGCTTCGGGACTAGCGGGGGGCTAGCCAAAAACATTCAGTACTTC,CASSFGTSGGLAKNIQYF
-,TRBV19,TRBD1,TRBJ1-6,TGTGCCAGTAACGGGACAGGGGTTTCACCCCTTCACTTT,CASNGTGVSPLHF
once,TRBV4-3,TRBD1,TRBJ1-4,TGCGCCAGTAGTATGGCGGGACAGACTAATGAAAAACTGTTTTTT,CASSMAGQTNEKLFF